The present TCR beta chain was sequenced within a study of T-cell reconstitution after alpha-beta-depleted transplantation in children. Study results and limitations: Newly produced T cells mostly provided counts and TCRbeta diversity after one year, as hyperexpanded clones declined. The origin of high day-60 TCRbeta diversity in some patients lay in surviving recipient T cells and thymic progenitors.

Unique molecular identifiers were used in preparing the TCRbeta library. A single record per CDR3 protein comes from TCRdb applying MiXCR to the PCR reads. This table holds hundreds of thousands of distinct CDR3 sequences, 20% to 30% found once. Only a few counts were recorded for this clonotype. The antigen is unknown. Germline V gene sequence: CDR1 SGDLS, CDR2 YYNGEE. Trimming at V came to 0 bases and at J to 5 bases, leaving 6 bases not matched to a gene. CDR3 length: 16 residues. J is TRBJ2-2 and V is TRBV9; 8 bases fit TRBD2. This sequence was found in a female patient aged 2-10 years who had a stem cell transplant for congenital amegakaryocytic thrombocytopenia, so the T cells may come from the graft donor. Material: PBMCs, mostly from graft donor cells, obtained 360 days after TCRalphabeta/CD19-depleted stem cell transplant. The CDR3 here is CASSVGGLVSTGELFF. The DNA for the CDR3 is TGTGCCAGCAGCGTAGGGGGACTAGTGTCGACCGGGGAGCTGTTTTTT. The whole variable domain, remainder taken from reference TRBV9 and TRBJ2-2, is DSGVTQTPKHLITATGQRVTLRCSPRSGDLSVYWYQQSLDQGLQFLIQYYNGEERAKGNILERFSAQQFPDLHSELNLSSLELGDSALYFCASSVGGLVSTGELFFGEGSRLTVL.